Presented here are 20 T cell receptor beta chains from one specimen sequenced in a study of blood T cell repertoires in COVID-19. Sequenced by immunoSEQ multiplex PCR; TCRdb stores in-frame clones only, minus some. The sample contains about 250,000 clones, about 80% of which appear only once. The sample consisted of peripheral blood. The receptors stem from a man aged 80 or over with acute or convalescent COVID-19.

The chain employs TRBV24-1 and TRBJ1-1, with D perhaps TRBD1 (6 bases). Germline V gene lookup returns CDR1 KGHDR and CDR2 SFDVKD. Trimming shortened V by 8 bases and J by 1 base, and 10 bases separated the two germline ends. The CDR3 has 13 amino acids. The CDR3 region has the DNA TGTGCCACCAAGGGGGGGCCGAACACTGAAGCTTTCTTT. Translated: CATKGGPNTEAFF.

The chain is built from TRBV2 and TRBJ1-5; 9 nucleotides align to TRBD1. Germline CDR1 reads SNHLY; CDR2 reads FYNNEI. V shed 7 bases, J shed 1 base, and the junction held 5 bases outside the gene matches. The CDR3 loop spans 15 amino acids. CDR3 DNA: TGTGCCAGCAACGGACAGGGGACGAGCAATCAGCCCCAGCATTTT. This sequence encodes CASNGQGTSNQPQHF.

The rearrangement uses TRBV21-1 and TRBJ1-1; the table's D gene call, TRBD1, was not cross checked with the DNA. TRBV21-1 is a pseudogene. This CDR3 is 18 amino acids long. The CDR3 reads CASSQYPDRGQRDTEAFF. The DNA of the CDR3 is TGTGCCAGCAGCCAATACCCGGACAGGGGGCAAAGGGACACTGAAGCTTTCTTT.

The V gene is TRBV7-9, the J gene TRBJ1-2; D unresolved. Trimming took 0 bases from V and 3 from J, leaving 17 bases between them. The germline V gene encodes CDR1 SEHNR and CDR2 FQNEAQ (reference sequence). The CDR3 has 17 residues. CDR3 sequence (DNA): TGTGCCAGCAGCTTAGCCCCGTGGCGGAAGGGAGACTATGGCTACACCTTC. Translation: CASSLAPWRKGDYGYTF.

This chain connects TRBV2 to TRBJ2-7; D possibly corresponds to TRBD1 (6 bases). The ends were cut back, 5 bases at V and 10 bases at J, with 21 bases in the middle. Germline V CDR1 and CDR2: SNHLY, FYNNEI. The CDR3 consists of 14 residues. CDR3 nucleotide sequence: TGTGCCAGCAGTATGACAGGCGCCGACGTCGGTCAGTACTTC. Residues: CASSMTGADVGQYF. The full variable domain, with the rest looked up from reference TRBV2 and TRBJ2-7, is EPEVTQTPSHQVTQMGQEVILRCVPISNHLYFYWYRQILGQKVEFLVSFYNNEISEKSEIFDDQFSVERPDGSNFTLKIRSTKLEDSAMYFCASSMTGADVGQYFGPGTRLTVT.

The rearrangement joins TRBV19 to TRBJ1-6; unclear D gene. The V gene's germline CDR1 is LNHDA and CDR2 SQIVND (reference sequence). This CDR3 contains 14 residues. Deletions cut 6 bases from V and 7 bases from J, with 13 bases between. CDR3 in amino acids: CASSPVGRNSPLHF. In DNA, the CDR3 is TGTGCCAGTAGCCCTGTGGGGAGGAATTCACCCCTCCACTTT.

CDR3 coding DNA: TGTGCCAGCAGCCCATCTCGCGGGGTTTCCTACAATGAGCAGTTCTTC. This translates into CASSPSRGVSYNEQFF. This sequence joins TRBV11-3 and TRBJ2-1; D may be TRBD2 (6 bases). Germline CDR1 reads SGHNT; CDR2 reads YENEEA. V was cut by 5 bases and J by 1 base, with 15 bases left in between. This CDR3 spans 16 amino acids. The full variable domain, rest sourced from reference TRBV11-3 and TRBJ2-1, is EAGVVQSPRYKIIEKKQPVAFWCNPISGHNTLYWYLQNLGQGPELLIRYENEEAVDDSQLPKDRFSAERLKGVDSTLKIQPAELGDSAVYLCASSPSRGVSYNEQFFGPGTRLTVL.

The rearrangement uses TRBV18 and TRBJ2-1; TRBD1 matches 7 bases. The CDR3 is made up of 17 amino acids. Trimming took 3 bases from V and 3 from J; bases not matched to a gene: 11. From germline, CDR1 is KGHSH and CDR2 LQKENI. CDR3: CASSPRRWDSFYNEQFF. The CDR3 DNA reads TGTGCCAGCTCACCCCGCCGATGGGACAGTTTCTACAATGAGCAGTTCTTC.

The chain is built from TRBV2 and TRBJ2-7; 9 bases map to TRBD1. CDR1 and CDR2 (germline): SNHLY, FYNNEI. Trimming at V came to 10 bases and at J to 4 bases, leaving 8 bases not matched to a gene. The CDR3 length is 13 residues. The CDR3 bases are TGTGCCATCAACAGGGGGCTTCAGTACGAGCAGTACTTC. As protein: CAINRGLQYEQYF.

V usage is TRBV10-2 and J usage is TRBJ1-3; D call uncertain. The CDR3 has 15 amino acids. Trimming stripped 3 bases from V and 6 bases from J, with 15 bases between. Germline loops: CDR1 WSHSY, CDR2 SAAADI. The chain's CDR3 is CASSDPHRRANTIYF. The CDR3 DNA sequence: TGCGCCAGCAGTGACCCGCACCGGCGGGCAAACACCATATATTTT.

The rearrangement uses TRBV19 and TRBJ2-3; D might be TRBD1 (5 bases). The germline CDR1 and CDR2 sequences are LNHDA and SQIVND (reference sequence). Between the trimmed V and J ends, which lost 4 bases and 1 base, there was a span of 12 bases. This CDR3 spans 15 amino acids. The CDR3 is CASSSVSRGTDTQYF. CDR3 coding DNA: TGTGCCAGTAGTAGCGTCTCCAGGGGCACAGATACGCAGTATTTT.

This rearrangement joins TRBV30 to TRBJ1-2; 9 bases align to TRBD1. Germline loops: CDR1 GTSNPN, CDR2 SVGIG (reference sequence). The CDR3 totals 14 residues. V lost 3 bases to trimming and J lost 8 bases; unmatched junction nucleotides: 10. The CDR3 protein is CAWRKADRGGGYTF. CDR3 nucleotide sequence: TGTGCCTGGAGAAAAGCGGACAGGGGTGGGGGCTACACCTTC. Drawing the rest from reference TRBV30 and TRBJ1-2, the complete variable domain is SQTIHQWPATLVQPVGSPLSLECTVEGTSNPNLYWYRQAAGRGLQLLFYSVGIGQISSEVPQNLSASRPQDRQFILSSKKLLLSDSGFYLCAWRKADRGGGYTFGSGTRLTVV.

J is TRBJ2-1 and V is TRBV7-8, with D maybe TRBD2 (6 bases). Germline V gene data show CDR1 as SGHVS and CDR2 as FQNEAQ. This CDR3 has 17 amino acids. Trimming cost V 3 bases and J 6 bases, with 21 bases left between them. The CDR3 sequence is CASSFSGRQGGLNEQFF. For the CDR3, the DNA is TGTGCCAGCAGCTTCTCCGGTCGGCAGGGAGGACTCAATGAGCAGTTCTTC.

V and J are TRBV11-2 and TRBJ1-1, with D unclear. Germline CDR1 SGHAT, CDR2 FQNNGV. The CDR3 contains 13 residues. Between the trimmed V and J ends, which lost 7 bases and 1 base, there was a span of 10 bases. CDR3 DNA: TGTGCCAGCACGATGAGCCCGAACACTGAAGCTTTCTTT. Translated, it gives CASTMSPNTEAFF.

The V gene is TRBV5-4, the J gene TRBJ1-1; D unclear. The germline V gene has CDR1 SGHNT and CDR2 YYREEE (reference sequence). The CDR3 has 15 residues. Trimming removed 4 bases at V and 3 bases at J, with 16 bases between. The CDR3 coding sequence is TGTGCCAGCAGCCGGCGAGGCACCCTTTACACTGAAGCTTTCTTT. This codes for CASSRRGTLYTEAFF.

The V gene is TRBV27, the J gene TRBJ2-7; tentatively, D is TRBD1 (7 bases). Germline lookup yields CDR1 MNHEY and CDR2 SMNVEV (reference sequence). The CDR3 totals 17 residues. With 8 bases removed from V and 9 bases from J, the gap between germline ends came to 32 bases. The CDR3 DNA is TGTGCCAGCGGGAACCGCGGGACAGTGCCAACTCTCCGAGGGCAGTACTTC. The encoded protein is CASGNRGTVPTLRGQYF.

The chain employs TRBV3-1 (or the pseudogene TRBV3-2) and TRBJ1-3; unclear D gene. The V gene's germline CDR1 is LGHDT and CDR2 YNNKEL (reference sequence). Trimming stripped 4 bases from V and 0 bases from J, with 10 bases between. The CDR3 extends over 15 amino acids. Here the CDR3 DNA reads TGTGCCAGCAGCCCCCGTCCTTTCTCTGGAAACACCATATATTTT. This encodes CASSPRPFSGNTIYF.

The chain uses TRBV9 and TRBJ2-7, with 7 bases that match TRBD1. Trimming cost V 0 bases and J 2 bases; bases outside gene matches: 5. From germline, CDR1 is SGDLS and CDR2 YYNGEE. The CDR3 runs 15 residues. The CDR3 is CASSVAPTGTYEQYF. In DNA, the CDR3 is TGTGCCAGCAGCGTAGCCCCGACAGGGACCTACGAGCAGTACTTC.

The rearrangement links TRBV18 to TRBJ2-5, with D maybe TRBD2 (5 bases). There are 13 residues in the CDR3. Looked up from germline, CDR1 is KGHSH and CDR2 is LQKENI. The germline V and J ends were trimmed by 5 bases and 2 bases, with 9 bases remaining between them. CDR3 DNA sequence: TGTGCCAGCTCAGAGGGCAGTCAAGAGACCCAGTACTTC. This translates into CASSEGSQETQYF.

The chain links TRBV6-1 to TRBJ2-5, with a possible D match to TRBD2 (5 bases). Germline CDR1 reads MNHNS; CDR2 reads SASEGT. This CDR3 is 14 amino acids long. V shed 2 bases and J shed 4 bases, with 11 bases lying between them. CDR3 protein: CASSERVRGETQYF. CDR3 in DNA: TGTGCCAGCAGTGAAAGGGTCCGGGGAGAGACCCAGTACTTC.